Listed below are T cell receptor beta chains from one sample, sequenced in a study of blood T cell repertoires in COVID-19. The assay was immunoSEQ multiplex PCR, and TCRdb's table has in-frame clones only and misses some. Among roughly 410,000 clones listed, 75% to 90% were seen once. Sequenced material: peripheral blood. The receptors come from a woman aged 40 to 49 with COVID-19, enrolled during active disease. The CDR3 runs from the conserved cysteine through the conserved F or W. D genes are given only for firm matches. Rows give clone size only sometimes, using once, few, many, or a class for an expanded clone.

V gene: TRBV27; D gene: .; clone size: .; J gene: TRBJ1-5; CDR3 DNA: TGTGCCAGCAGTTTCCTGCAGGGAGGGGGAAAACAGCCCCAGCATTTT; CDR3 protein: CASSFLQGGGKQPQHF
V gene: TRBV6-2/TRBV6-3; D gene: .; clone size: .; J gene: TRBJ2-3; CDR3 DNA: TGTGCCAGCAGTTATAGACAGGCAGAGACAGATACGCAGTATTTT; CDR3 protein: CASSYRQAETDTQYF
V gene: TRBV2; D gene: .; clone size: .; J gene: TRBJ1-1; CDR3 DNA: TGTGCCAGCAGTGACCGGGATGAAGCTTTCTTT; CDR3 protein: CASSDRDEAFF
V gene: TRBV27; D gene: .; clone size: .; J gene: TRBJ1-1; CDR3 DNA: TGTGCCAGCAGTTTATCCAGAGGTGGGGCAGTTTACACTGAAGCTTTCTTT; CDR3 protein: CASSLSRGGAVYTEAFF
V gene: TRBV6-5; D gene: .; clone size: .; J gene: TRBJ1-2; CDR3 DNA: TGTGCCAGCAGTTACCAACAGTCCTATGGCTACACCTTC; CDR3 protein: CASSYQQSYGYTF
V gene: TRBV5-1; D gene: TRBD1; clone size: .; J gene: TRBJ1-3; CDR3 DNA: TGCGCCAGCAGCTTTTGGACAGGGGGAAACACCATATATTTT; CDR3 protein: CASSFWTGGNTIYF
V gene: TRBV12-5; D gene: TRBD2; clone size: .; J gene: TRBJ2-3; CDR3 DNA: TGTGCTAGTGGTTTGGCGGGAGGGGTAAATACGCAGTATTTT; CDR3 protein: CASGLAGGVNTQYF
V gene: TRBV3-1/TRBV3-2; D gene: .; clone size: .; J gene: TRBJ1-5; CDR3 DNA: TGTGCCAGCAGCCAAGTAGGGCGGGGTGAACATCAGCCCCAGCATTTT; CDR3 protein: CASSQVGRGEHQPQHF
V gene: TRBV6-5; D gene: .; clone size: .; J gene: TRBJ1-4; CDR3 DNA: TGTGCCAGCAGTTACGGAGGCTCATCGGGCAATGAAAAACTGTTTTTT; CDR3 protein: CASSYGGSSGNEKLFF
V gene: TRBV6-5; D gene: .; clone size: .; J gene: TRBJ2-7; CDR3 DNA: TGTGCCAGCAGTTACTCGAACTCGCCCCAAGGGGACGAGCAGTACTTC; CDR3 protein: CASSYSNSPQGDEQYF
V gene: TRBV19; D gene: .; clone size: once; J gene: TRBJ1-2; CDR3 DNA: TGTGCCAGTAGGGTTGGGGGCTTCGACTATGGCTACACCTTC; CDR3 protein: CASRVGGFDYGYTF
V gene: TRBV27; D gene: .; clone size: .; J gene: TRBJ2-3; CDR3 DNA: TGTGCCAGTTCAGTACTCTCTAGGGGGGGCTGGAATACGCAGTATTTT; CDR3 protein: CASSVLSRGGWNTQYF
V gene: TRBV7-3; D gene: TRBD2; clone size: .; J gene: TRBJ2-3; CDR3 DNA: TGTGCCAGCAGCCCCTTCGGACTAGCCGGGAACACAGATACGCAGTATTTT; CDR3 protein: CASSPFGLAGNTDTQYF
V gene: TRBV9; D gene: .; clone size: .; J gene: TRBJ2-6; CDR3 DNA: TGTGCCAGTGGGACATTTAGCTCTGGGGCCAACGTCCTGACTTTC; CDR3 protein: CASGTFSSGANVLTF
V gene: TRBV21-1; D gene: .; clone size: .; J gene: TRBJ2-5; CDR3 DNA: TGTGCCAGCAGCAAAGGTGGCCGGGTAATGTTAAAGAGTAAGGAGACCCAGTACTTC; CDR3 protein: CASSKGGRVMLKSKETQYF
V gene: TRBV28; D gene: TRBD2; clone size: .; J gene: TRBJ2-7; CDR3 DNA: TGTGCCAGCAGTTTACCTAGCGGGAGGTCCTACGAGCAGTACTTC; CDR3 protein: CASSLPSGRSYEQYF
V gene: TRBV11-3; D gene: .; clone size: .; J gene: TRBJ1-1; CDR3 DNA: TGTGCCAGCAGCTCCGGCAGGGAGGGAACTGAAGCTTTCTTT; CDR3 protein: CASSSGREGTEAFF
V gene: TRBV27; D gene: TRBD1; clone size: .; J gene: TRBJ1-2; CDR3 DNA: TGTGCCAGCAGTTTAGGACAGGGGGCAATTGGCTACACCTTC; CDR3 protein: CASSLGQGAIGYTF
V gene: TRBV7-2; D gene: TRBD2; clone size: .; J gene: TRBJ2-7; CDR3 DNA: TGTGCCAGCAGCTTTTTAGCGGGAGTGCTGGGGGAGCAGTACTTC; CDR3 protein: CASSFLAGVLGEQYF
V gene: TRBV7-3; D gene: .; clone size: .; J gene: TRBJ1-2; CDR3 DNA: TGTGCCAGCAGCTTAGACAGTGCCTCCAACTATGGCTACACCTTC; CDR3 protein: CASSLDSASNYGYTF
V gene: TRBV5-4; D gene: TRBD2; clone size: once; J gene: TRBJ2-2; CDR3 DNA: TGTGCCAGCAGCCTACCACTAGCGGGGAACACCGGGGAGCTGTTTTTT; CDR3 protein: CASSLPLAGNTGELFF
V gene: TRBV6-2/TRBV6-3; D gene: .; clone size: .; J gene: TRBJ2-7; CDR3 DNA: TGTGCCAGCAGTTACTCGGGCAAGCAGTACTTC; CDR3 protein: CASSYSGKQYF
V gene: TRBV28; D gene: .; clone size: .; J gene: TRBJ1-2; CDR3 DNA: TGTGCCAGCAGATCAGGGGAACTAAACTATGGCTACACCTTC; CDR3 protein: CASRSGELNYGYTF
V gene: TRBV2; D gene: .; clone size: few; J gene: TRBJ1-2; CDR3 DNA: TGTGCCAGCATATCTGTAAACTATGGCTACACCTTC; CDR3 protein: CASISVNYGYTF
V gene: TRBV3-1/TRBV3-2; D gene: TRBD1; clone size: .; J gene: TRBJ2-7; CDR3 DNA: TGTGCCAGCAGCTCCCCTTGGAGCCAGGGGGAGAGACCTCCCTACGAGCAGTACTTC; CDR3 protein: CASSSPWSQGERPPYEQYF
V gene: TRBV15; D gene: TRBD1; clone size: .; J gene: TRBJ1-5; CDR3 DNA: TGTGCCACCAGCAGGTCCAGGACAGGGAACCAGCCCCAGCATTTT; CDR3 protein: CATSRSRTGNQPQHF
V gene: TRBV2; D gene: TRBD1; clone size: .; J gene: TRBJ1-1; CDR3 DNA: TGTGCCAGCAGTTCTAGTGGGACAGGGTGGGGAACTGAAGCTTTCTTT; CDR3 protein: CASSSSGTGWGTEAFF
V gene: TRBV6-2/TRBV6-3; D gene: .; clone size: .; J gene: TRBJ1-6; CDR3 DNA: TGTGCCAGCAGTTACTCCGGGAGCTCCTATAATTCACCCCTCCACTTT; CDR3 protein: CASSYSGSSYNSPLHF
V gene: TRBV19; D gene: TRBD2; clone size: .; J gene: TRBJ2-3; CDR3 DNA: TGTGCCAGTAGAGGGGGACTAGCGGACCGCACAGATACGCAGTATTTT; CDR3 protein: CASRGGLADRTDTQYF
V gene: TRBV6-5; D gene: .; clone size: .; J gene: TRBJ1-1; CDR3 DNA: TGTGCCAGCGCGGGGAACACTGAAGCTTTCTTT; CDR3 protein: CASAGNTEAFF